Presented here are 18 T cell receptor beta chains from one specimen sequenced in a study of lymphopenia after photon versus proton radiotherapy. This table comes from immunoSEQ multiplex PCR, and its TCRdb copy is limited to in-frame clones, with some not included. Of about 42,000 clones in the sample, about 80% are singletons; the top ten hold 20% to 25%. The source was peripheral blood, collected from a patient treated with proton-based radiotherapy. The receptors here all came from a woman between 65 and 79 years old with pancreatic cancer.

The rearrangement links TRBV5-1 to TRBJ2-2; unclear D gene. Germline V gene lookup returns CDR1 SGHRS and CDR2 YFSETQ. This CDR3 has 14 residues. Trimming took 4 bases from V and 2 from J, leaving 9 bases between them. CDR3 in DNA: TGCGCCAGCAGCCCCACTTTTAACACCGGGGAGCTGTTTTTT. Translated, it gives CASSPTFNTGELFF.

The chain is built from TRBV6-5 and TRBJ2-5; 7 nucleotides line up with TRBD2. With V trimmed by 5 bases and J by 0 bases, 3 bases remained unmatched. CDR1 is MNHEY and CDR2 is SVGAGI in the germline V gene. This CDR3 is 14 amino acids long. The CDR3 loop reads CASSPGTNQETQYF. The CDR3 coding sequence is TGTGCCAGCAGTCCGGGGACTAACCAAGAGACCCAGTACTTC.

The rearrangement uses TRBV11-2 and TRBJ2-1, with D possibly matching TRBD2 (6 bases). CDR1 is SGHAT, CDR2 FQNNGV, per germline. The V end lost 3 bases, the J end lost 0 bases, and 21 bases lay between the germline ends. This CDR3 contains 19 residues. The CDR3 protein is CASSLEGVSLLSSYNEQFF. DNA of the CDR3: TGTGCCAGCAGCTTGGAGGGCGTTAGCTTACTAAGCTCCTACAATGAGCAGTTCTTC.

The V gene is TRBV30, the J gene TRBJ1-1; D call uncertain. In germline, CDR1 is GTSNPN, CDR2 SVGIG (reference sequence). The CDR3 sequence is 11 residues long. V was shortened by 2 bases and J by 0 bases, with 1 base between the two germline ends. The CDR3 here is CAWSLNTEAFF. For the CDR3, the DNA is TGTGCCTGGAGTTTGAACACTGAAGCTTTCTTT.

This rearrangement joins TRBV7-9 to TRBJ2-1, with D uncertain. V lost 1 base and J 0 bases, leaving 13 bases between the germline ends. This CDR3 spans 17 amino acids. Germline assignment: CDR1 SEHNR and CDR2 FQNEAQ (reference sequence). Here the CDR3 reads CASSLVSPLSSYNEQFF. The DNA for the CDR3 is TGTGCCAGCAGCTTAGTGTCCCCTCTAAGCTCCTACAATGAGCAGTTCTTC.

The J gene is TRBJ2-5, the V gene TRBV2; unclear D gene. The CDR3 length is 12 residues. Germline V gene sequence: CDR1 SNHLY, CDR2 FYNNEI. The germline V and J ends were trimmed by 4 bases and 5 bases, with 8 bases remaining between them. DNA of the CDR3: TGTGCCAGCAGTGGATGGTCGGAGACCCAGTACTTC. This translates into CASSGWSETQYF.

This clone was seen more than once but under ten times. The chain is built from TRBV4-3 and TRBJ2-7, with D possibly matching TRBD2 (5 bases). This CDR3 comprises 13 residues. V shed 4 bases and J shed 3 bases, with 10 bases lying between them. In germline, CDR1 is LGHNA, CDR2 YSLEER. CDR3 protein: CASSRNRDYEQYF. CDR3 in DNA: TGCGCCAGCAGCCGTAACCGGGACTACGAGCAGTACTTC.

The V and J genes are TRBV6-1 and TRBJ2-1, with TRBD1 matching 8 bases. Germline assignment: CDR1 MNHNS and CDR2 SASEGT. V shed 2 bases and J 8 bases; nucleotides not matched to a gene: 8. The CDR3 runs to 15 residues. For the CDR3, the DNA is TGTGCCAGCAGTGAAAGGAGGACAGGGATGGATGAGCAGTTCTTC. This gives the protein CASSERRTGMDEQFF.

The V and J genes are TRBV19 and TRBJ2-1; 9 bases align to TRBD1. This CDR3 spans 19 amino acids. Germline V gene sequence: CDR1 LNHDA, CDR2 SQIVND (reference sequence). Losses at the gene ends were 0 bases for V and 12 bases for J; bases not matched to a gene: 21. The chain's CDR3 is CASSIDPPTTGTGNWVQFF. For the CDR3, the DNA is TGTGCCAGTAGTATAGATCCTCCCACGACCGGGACAGGGAATTGGGTGCAGTTCTTC. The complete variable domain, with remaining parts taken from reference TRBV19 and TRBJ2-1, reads DGGITQSPKYLFRKEGQNVTLSCEQNLNHDAMYWYRQDPGQGLRLIYYSQIVNDFQKGDIAEGYSVSREKKESFPLTVTSAQKNPTAFYLCASSIDPPTTGTGNWVQFFGPGTRLTVL.

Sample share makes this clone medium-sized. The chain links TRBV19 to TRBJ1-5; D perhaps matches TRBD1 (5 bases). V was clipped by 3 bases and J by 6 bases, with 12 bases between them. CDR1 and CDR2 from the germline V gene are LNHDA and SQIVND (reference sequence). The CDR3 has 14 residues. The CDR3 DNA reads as TGTGCCAGTAGTATTGACGGGGGTAGTCAGCCCCAGCATTTT. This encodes CASSIDGGSQPQHF.

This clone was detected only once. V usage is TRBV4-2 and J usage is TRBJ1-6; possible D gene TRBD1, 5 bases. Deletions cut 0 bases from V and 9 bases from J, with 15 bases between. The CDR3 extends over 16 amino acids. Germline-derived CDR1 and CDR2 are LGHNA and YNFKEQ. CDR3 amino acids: CASSQEPGPSSSPLHF. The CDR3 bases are TGTGCCAGCAGCCAAGAACCGGGACCGAGTTCTTCACCCCTCCACTTT.

CDR3 nucleotide sequence: TGTGCCAGCAGGCTCTTGACCAAAAACATTCAGTACTTC. Its protein product is CASRLLTKNIQYF. The chain couples TRBV28 to TRBJ2-4; D remains unclear. V was cut by 6 bases and J by 2 bases, with 8 bases left in between. Germline V gene sequence: CDR1 MDHEN, CDR2 SYDVKM. The CDR3 is 13 amino acids.

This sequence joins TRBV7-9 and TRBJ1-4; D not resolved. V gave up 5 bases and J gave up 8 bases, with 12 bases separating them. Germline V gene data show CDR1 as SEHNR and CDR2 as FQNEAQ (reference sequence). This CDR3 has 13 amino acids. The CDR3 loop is CASSAVGSEKLFF. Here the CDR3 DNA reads TGTGCCAGCAGCGCTGTTGGGAGCGAAAAACTGTTTTTT.

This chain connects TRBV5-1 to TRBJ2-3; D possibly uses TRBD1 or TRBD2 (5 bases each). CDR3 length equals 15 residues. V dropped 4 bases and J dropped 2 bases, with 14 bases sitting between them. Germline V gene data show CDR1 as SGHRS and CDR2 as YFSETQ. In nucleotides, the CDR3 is TGCGCCAGCAGCCCCGCTGGGGACCTCACAGATACGCAGTATTTT. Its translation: CASSPAGDLTDTQYF.

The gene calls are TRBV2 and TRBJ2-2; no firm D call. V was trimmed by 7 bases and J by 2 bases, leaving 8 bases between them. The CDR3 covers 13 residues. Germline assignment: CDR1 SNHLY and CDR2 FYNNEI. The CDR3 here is CASTLANTGELFF. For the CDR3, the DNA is TGTGCCAGCACCCTGGCAAACACCGGGGAGCTGTTTTTT.

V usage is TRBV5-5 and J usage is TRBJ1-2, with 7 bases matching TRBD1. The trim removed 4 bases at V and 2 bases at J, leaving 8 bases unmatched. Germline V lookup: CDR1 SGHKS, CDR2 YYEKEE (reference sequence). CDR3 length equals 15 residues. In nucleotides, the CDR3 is TGTGCCAGCAGCCTTCACCCCAGGGGGAACTATGGCTACACCTTC. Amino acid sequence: CASSLHPRGNYGYTF. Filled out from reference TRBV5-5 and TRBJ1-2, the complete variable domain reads DAGVTQSPTHLIKTRGQQVTLRCSPISGHKSVSWYQQVLGQGPQFIFQYYEKEERGRGNFPDRFSARQFPNYSSELNVNALLLGDSALYLCASSLHPRGNYGYTFGSGTRLTVV.

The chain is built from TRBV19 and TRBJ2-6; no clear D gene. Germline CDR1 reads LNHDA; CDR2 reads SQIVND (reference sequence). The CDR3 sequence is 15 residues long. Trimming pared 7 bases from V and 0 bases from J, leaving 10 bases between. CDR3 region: CASTYQDSGANVLTF. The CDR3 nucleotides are TGTGCCAGTACCTACCAGGACTCTGGGGCCAACGTCCTGACTTTC.

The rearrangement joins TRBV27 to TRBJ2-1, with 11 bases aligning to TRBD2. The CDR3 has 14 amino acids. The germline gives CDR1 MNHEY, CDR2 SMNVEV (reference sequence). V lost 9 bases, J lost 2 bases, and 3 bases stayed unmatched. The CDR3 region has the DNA TGTGCCAGTGGTAGCGGGAGGGCCTACAATGAGCAGTTCTTC. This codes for CASGSGRAYNEQFF.